What follows are 10 T cell receptor beta chains derived from one specimen sequenced in a study of PD-L1 blockade in urothelial cancer. The time point was: pretreatment peripheral blood. This table comes from immunoSEQ multiplex PCR, and its TCRdb copy is limited to in-frame clones, with some not included. Among 50,000 to 65,000 clones, 81% were seen once, and the ten largest hold 3% to 4%. The sequences come from PBMCs, collected around atezolizumab (anti-PD-L1) treatment. These receptors all come from a man in his 70s with urothelial cancer.

The chain employs TRBV6-1 and TRBJ1-5, with a weak D call TRBD1 (6 bases). CDR1 and CDR2 from the germline V gene are MNHNS and SASEGT. V was trimmed by 8 bases and J by 5 bases, leaving 16 bases between them. The CDR3 length is 14 residues. Here the CDR3 reads CASSVQGMDQPQHF. CDR3 bases: TGTGCCAGCTCGGTCCAGGGGATGGATCAGCCCCAGCATTTT.

The chain joins TRBV15 to TRBJ1-5; no clear D. The V end lost 3 bases, the J end lost 16 bases, and 7 bases lay between the germline ends. Germline V gene sequence: CDR1 LNHNV, CDR2 YYDKDF (reference sequence). The CDR3 is made up of 9 amino acids. The CDR3 DNA follows: TGTGCCACCAGCAGCTTCGGTCATTTT. Translation: CATSSFGHF. Full variable domain (rest looked up from reference TRBV15 and TRBJ1-5): DAMVIQNPRYQVTQFGKPVTLSCSQTLNHNVMYWYQQKSSQAPKLLFHYYDKDFNNEADTPDNFQSRRPNTSFCFLDIRSPGLGDTAMYLCATSSFGHFGDGTRLSIL.

J is TRBJ2-2 and V is TRBV6-6; possibly TRBD1 for D (5 bases). Per the germline V gene, CDR1 is MNHNY and CDR2 is SVGAGI (reference sequence). V was cut by 6 bases and J by 1 base, with 9 bases left in between. The length of the CDR3 is 14 residues. DNA for the CDR3: TGTGCCAGCAGACCGACAGAGAACACCGGGGAGCTGTTTTTT. Residues: CASRPTENTGELFF.

This clone was recorded only once. V is TRBV18 and J is TRBJ1-1; D remains ambiguous. Trimming took 0 bases from V and 10 from J, leaving 12 bases between them. Germline V CDR1 and CDR2: KGHSH, LQKENI. The CDR3 is made up of 13 amino acids. CDR3 amino acids: CASSPPGGSGAFF. The CDR3 DNA follows: TGTGCCAGCTCACCACCGGGAGGGTCGGGAGCTTTCTTT.

In its sample, this clone was seen a few times. This chain uses TRBV7-2 with TRBJ2-2, with 7 positions matching TRBD1. The germline gives CDR1 SGHTA, CDR2 FQGNSA. This CDR3 spans 17 amino acids. With 5 bases clipped from V and 0 bases from J, the junction kept 9 bases outside the gene matches. CDR3 region: CASSPNLDRANTGELFF. In DNA form, the CDR3 reads TGTGCCAGCAGCCCAAACCTCGACAGGGCGAACACCGGGGAGCTGTTTTTT.

This rearrangement joins TRBV5-8 to TRBJ2-1; 9 bases line up with TRBD1. Germline CDR1 SGHTS, CDR2 YDEGEE. This CDR3 has 16 amino acids. J gave up 8 bases and V 3 bases, and 12 bases lay outside the gene matches. The CDR3 is CASSWAGTGPVDEQFF. The DNA for the CDR3 is TGTGCCAGCAGCTGGGCCGGGACAGGGCCCGTGGATGAGCAGTTCTTC.

The chain combines TRBV4-2 with TRBJ2-7; D is possibly TRBD2 (5 bases). V lost 0 bases and J 6 bases, leaving 18 bases between the germline ends. There are 16 residues in the CDR3. CDR1 and CDR2 (germline): LGHNA, YNFKEQ. The CDR3 sequence is CASSQEGSAFRSEQYF. CDR3 coding DNA: TGTGCCAGCAGCCAAGAGGGTAGCGCTTTTAGGAGCGAGCAGTACTTC.

This clone was counted a few times. The chain carries TRBV19 and TRBJ1-5, with D unresolved. The CDR3 loop spans 13 amino acids. V shed 7 bases and J shed 6 bases, with 13 bases lying between them. Per germline, CDR1 LNHDA and CDR2 SQIVND (reference sequence). The chain's CDR3 is CASTFGGPQPQHF. The CDR3 DNA is TGTGCCAGTACCTTCGGAGGGCCTCAGCCCCAGCATTTT.

DNA for the CDR3: TGCAGCGTCTCCGGGACTAGCGGGAGAGGCGAGCAGTACTTC. Translated, it gives CSVSGTSGRGEQYF. The rearrangement joins TRBV29-1 to TRBJ2-7, with 14 bases fitting TRBD2. V gave up 6 bases and J gave up 6 bases; unmatched junction bases: 7. Germline-derived CDR1 and CDR2 are SQVTM and ANQGSEA. The length of the CDR3 is 14 residues.

The gene calls are TRBV5-1 and TRBJ2-2; a weak D match, TRBD1 (5 bases). There are 14 residues in the CDR3. Trimming pared 5 bases from V and 1 base from J, leaving 9 bases between. Germline-derived CDR1 and CDR2 are SGHRS and YFSETQ. The CDR3 protein is CASRSTGNTGELFF. The CDR3 nucleotides read TGCGCCAGCAGGTCTACAGGGAACACCGGGGAGCTGTTTTTT.